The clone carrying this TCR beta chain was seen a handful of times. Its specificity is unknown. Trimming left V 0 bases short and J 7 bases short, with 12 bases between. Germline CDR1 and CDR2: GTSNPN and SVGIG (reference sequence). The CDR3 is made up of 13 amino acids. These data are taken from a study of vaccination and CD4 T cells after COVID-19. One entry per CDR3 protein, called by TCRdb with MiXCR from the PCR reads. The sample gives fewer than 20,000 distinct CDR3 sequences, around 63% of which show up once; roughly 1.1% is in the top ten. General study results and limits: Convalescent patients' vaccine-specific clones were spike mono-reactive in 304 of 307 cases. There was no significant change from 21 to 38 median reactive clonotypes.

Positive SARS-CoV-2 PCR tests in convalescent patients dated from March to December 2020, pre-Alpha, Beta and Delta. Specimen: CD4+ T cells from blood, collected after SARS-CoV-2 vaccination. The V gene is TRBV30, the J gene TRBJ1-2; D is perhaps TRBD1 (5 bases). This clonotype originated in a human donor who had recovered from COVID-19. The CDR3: CAWSVPGVGGYTF. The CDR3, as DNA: TGTGCCTGGAGTGTACCGGGGGTAGGTGGCTACACCTTC.